A selection of T cell receptor beta chains follows, all from one sample in a study of T cell responses to AZD1222 COVID-19 vaccine. TCRdb's table, derived via immunoSEQ multiplex PCR, lists solely in-frame clones and lacks some. There are 68,000 or so clones in the sample; about nine tenths occur only once, and roughly 8.3% lies in the top ten. The material sequenced was peripheral blood, taken on day 0 of AZD1222 vaccination. These TCRs come from an adult in good health. The CDR3 runs from the conserved cysteine through the conserved F or W. Each record gives: D gene, V gene, J gene, CDR3 length, clone size, CDR3 DNA, CDR3 protein. D genes are given only for firm matches. A clone size is listed for some rows: how often the clone was seen (once, few, many), or a class if it is expanded.

d_call: TRBD2
v_call: TRBV6-5
j_call: TRBJ2-1
cdr3_length: 15
clone_size: once
cdr3_nt: TGTGCCAGCAGAGCGACTAGCGGTGGCTACAATGAGCAGTTCTTC
cdr3_aa: CASRATSGGYNEQFF

d_call: NA
v_call: TRBV29-1
j_call: TRBJ1-2
cdr3_length: 18
clone_size: NA
cdr3_nt: TGCAGCGTTGTCCTAAGATCTGCAGGGTTATCACCTATAGGTGGCTACACCTTC
cdr3_aa: CSVVLRSAGLSPIGGYTF

d_call: TRBD1
v_call: TRBV6-1
j_call: TRBJ1-3
cdr3_length: 15
clone_size: NA
cdr3_nt: TGTGCCAGCAGTGACCCGGGACAGAATTTAAACACCATATATTTT
cdr3_aa: CASSDPGQNLNTIYF

d_call: NA
v_call: TRBV6-5
j_call: TRBJ1-6
cdr3_length: 16
clone_size: NA
cdr3_nt: TGTGCCAGCAGTTCGAAGGAGGGTCGGAATAGCTCACCCCTCCACTTT
cdr3_aa: CASSSKEGRNSSPLHF

d_call: NA
v_call: TRBV27
j_call: TRBJ1-1
cdr3_length: 15
clone_size: NA
cdr3_nt: TGTGCCAGCAGTCCACGGACAGCGCGTAGACCTGAAGCTTTCTTT
cdr3_aa: CASSPRTARRPEAFF

d_call: NA
v_call: TRBV2
j_call: TRBJ1-5
cdr3_length: 12
clone_size: NA
cdr3_nt: TGTGCCAGCAGGGACAACAATCAGCCCCAGCATTTT
cdr3_aa: CASRDNNQPQHF

d_call: TRBD2
v_call: TRBV6-4
j_call: TRBJ2-1
cdr3_length: 15
clone_size: once
cdr3_nt: TGTGCCAGCAGTGAATCGTTAGCGGGGGGCAATGAGCAGTTCTTC
cdr3_aa: CASSESLAGGNEQFF

d_call: NA
v_call: TRBV5-1
j_call: TRBJ1-1
cdr3_length: 11
clone_size: NA
cdr3_nt: TGCGCCCCCGGGGTGAACACTGAAGCTTTCTTT
cdr3_aa: CAPGVNTEAFF

d_call: NA
v_call: TRBV2
j_call: TRBJ1-5
cdr3_length: 15
clone_size: NA
cdr3_nt: TGTGCCAGCAGGCGCGAGGAGGGCAGCAATCAGCCCCAGCATTTT
cdr3_aa: CASRREEGSNQPQHF

d_call: NA
v_call: TRBV7-9
j_call: TRBJ1-1
cdr3_length: 15
clone_size: NA
cdr3_nt: TGTGCCAGCAGCTCCCAGGTAGTAATGAACACTGAAGCTTTCTTT
cdr3_aa: CASSSQVVMNTEAFF

d_call: NA
v_call: TRBV11-3
j_call: TRBJ1-1
cdr3_length: 16
clone_size: NA
cdr3_nt: TGTGCCAGCAGCTTAGCCCCCCCCGGGATGAACACTGAAGCTTTCTTT
cdr3_aa: CASSLAPPGMNTEAFF

d_call: NA
v_call: TRBV7-8
j_call: TRBJ2-3
cdr3_length: 16
clone_size: once
cdr3_nt: TGTGCCAGCAGCTCTGCGGGGCCTCATCCCACAGATACGCAGTATTTT
cdr3_aa: CASSSAGPHPTDTQYF

d_call: TRBD2
v_call: TRBV5-1
j_call: TRBJ2-1
cdr3_length: 15
clone_size: NA
cdr3_nt: TGCGCCAGCAGCTTTGGGGCTAGCGGGAGCTATGAGCAGTTCTTC
cdr3_aa: CASSFGASGSYEQFF

d_call: NA
v_call: TRBV3-1/TRBV3-2
j_call: TRBJ2-5
cdr3_length: 14
clone_size: NA
cdr3_nt: TGTGCCAGCAGCCCCCGAGTGGTTGGGGAGACCCAGTACTTC
cdr3_aa: CASSPRVVGETQYF

d_call: TRBD1
v_call: TRBV27
j_call: TRBJ2-2
cdr3_length: 17
clone_size: NA
cdr3_nt: TGTGCCAGCAGTTTACCACCGGGACAGGGAGACACCGGGGAGCTGTTTTTT
cdr3_aa: CASSLPPGQGDTGELFF

d_call: NA
v_call: TRBV7-9
j_call: TRBJ2-3
cdr3_length: 13
clone_size: NA
cdr3_nt: TGTGCCAGCAGCTTAGCGTTGGCAGATACGCAGTATTTT
cdr3_aa: CASSLALADTQYF

d_call: NA
v_call: TRBV19
j_call: TRBJ2-4
cdr3_length: 16
clone_size: NA
cdr3_nt: TGTGCCAGTAGTATAGCGTTAGGAGTAGCCAAAAACATTCAGTACTTC
cdr3_aa: CASSIALGVAKNIQYF

d_call: NA
v_call: TRBV7-9
j_call: TRBJ2-7
cdr3_length: 15
clone_size: few
cdr3_nt: TGTGCCAGCAGTCCCCCCGGGCTAGGGGATTACGAGCAGTACTTC
cdr3_aa: CASSPPGLGDYEQYF